This passage covers 15 T cell receptor beta chains from one sample sequenced in a study of blood T cell repertoires in COVID-19. Repertoires were generated with immunoSEQ multiplex PCR, while TCRdb's copy carries only in-frame clones and drops some. The sample lists some 100,000 clones; just over 85% were seen once. Material for sequencing was peripheral blood. The source of these receptors is a man aged 45-60 years with COVID-19, enrolled during active disease.

The chain employs TRBV6-1 and TRBJ1-2; the D gene is possibly TRBD1 (6 bases). Trimming shortened V by 1 base and J by 4 bases, and 13 bases separated the two germline ends. The CDR3 extends over 15 amino acids. Germline V gives CDR1 MNHNS, CDR2 SASEGT. The CDR3 is CASSEGVGRGYGYTF. The CDR3 nucleotides read TGTGCCAGCAGTGAAGGTGTCGGCAGGGGCTATGGCTACACCTTC.

This sequence joins TRBV9 and TRBJ2-5; possible D gene TRBD1, 6 bases. Germline assignment: CDR1 SGDLS and CDR2 YYNGEE. The CDR3 has 16 residues. V lost 4 bases to trimming and J lost 5 bases, with 21 bases between them. CDR3 amino acids: CASSSDPQGNGETQYF. CDR3 sequence (DNA): TGTGCCAGCAGCTCCGACCCGCAGGGGAATGGGGAGACCCAGTACTTC.

The V call is TRBV30, the J call TRBJ2-1; 11 positions agree with TRBD2. This CDR3 spans 16 amino acids. V shed 1 base, J shed 4 bases, and the junction held 6 bases outside the gene matches. CDR1 is GTSNPN and CDR2 is SVGIG in the germline V gene (reference sequence). CDR3 in amino acids: CAWSGTSGGVYNEQFF. The CDR3 bases are TGTGCCTGGAGTGGAACTAGCGGGGGTGTTTACAATGAGCAGTTCTTC.

This chain links TRBV10-3 with TRBJ2-4; 7 bases fit TRBD2. Germline assignment: CDR1 ENHRY and CDR2 SYGVKD. This CDR3 region has 13 residues. The J segment lost 8 bases and the V segment lost 3 bases, leaving 4 bases of the junction unmatched. The CDR3 sequence is CAISDGGGDIQYF. In DNA, the CDR3 is TGTGCCATCAGTGACGGGGGAGGGGACATTCAGTACTTC.

J is TRBJ1-1 and V is TRBV10-1; D ambiguous. The CDR3 runs to 13 residues. V was trimmed by 0 bases and J by 7 bases, leaving 9 bases between them. Germline-derived CDR1 and CDR2 are WNHNN and SYGVQD (reference sequence). CDR3 amino acids: CASSESGSDEAFF. CDR3 bases: TGCGCCAGCAGTGAGTCCGGTTCCGATGAAGCTTTCTTT.

As DNA, the CDR3 is TGTGCCAGCGGGCACAGGGGCTTGAATCAGCCCCAGCATTTT. This encodes CASGHRGLNQPQHF. The chain joins TRBV27 to TRBJ1-5; 7 nucleotides agree with TRBD1. The CDR3 extends over 14 amino acids. V lost 8 bases and J lost 4; bases outside the gene matches: 8. Looked up from germline, CDR1 is MNHEY and CDR2 is SMNVEV (reference sequence).

V and J are TRBV5-5 and TRBJ1-5; tentative D call: TRBD1 (5 bases). V lost 1 base, J lost 2 bases, and 13 bases lay in between. Germline V gene lookup returns CDR1 SGHKS and CDR2 YYEKEE (reference sequence). The CDR3 covers 16 residues. This chain's CDR3 is CASSLSSGVGNQPQHF. As DNA, the CDR3 is TGTGCCAGCAGCTTGAGCTCGGGGGTCGGCAATCAGCCCCAGCATTTT.

The rearrangement joins TRBV7-2 to TRBJ1-3; unclear D gene. Trimming shortened V by 5 bases and J by 2 bases, and 16 bases separated the two germline ends. Germline loops: CDR1 SGHTA, CDR2 FQGNSA. The CDR3 is 16 amino acids. This CDR3 is CASSKHPIATGNTIYF. CDR3 sequence (DNA): TGTGCCAGCAGCAAACACCCTATAGCAACTGGAAACACCATATATTTT.

The rearrangement uses TRBV5-1 and TRBJ2-5; no clear D. This CDR3 has 13 amino acids. Germline loops: CDR1 SGHRS, CDR2 YFSETQ. Trimming took off 4 bases at V and 0 bases at J, with 7 bases between the two ends. CDR3 sequence reads: CASSPEYQETQYF. CDR3 coding DNA: TGCGCCAGCAGCCCCGAGTACCAAGAGACCCAGTACTTC.

The chain uses TRBV7-8 and TRBJ2-7, with TRBD1 matching 9 bases. Germline V gives CDR1 SGHVS, CDR2 FQNEAQ. CDR3 size: 14 residues. The V segment lost 0 bases and the J segment 9 bases; nucleotides outside the gene matches: 6. The CDR3 sequence is CASSLAGTGSLQYF. CDR3 coding DNA: TGTGCCAGCAGCTTAGCCGGGACAGGGTCCTTGCAGTACTTC.

The CDR3 DNA follows: TGTGCCAGCAGTTCACTAGCACAAGAGACCCAGTACTTC. This encodes CASSSLAQETQYF. V is TRBV6-6 and J is TRBJ2-5; TRBD2 is a possible D gene (6 bases). The CDR3 is 13 residues long. From germline, CDR1 is MNHNY and CDR2 SVGAGI (reference sequence). The V and J ends lost 4 bases and 2 bases respectively, with 8 bases between them.

J is TRBJ1-6 and V is TRBV6-5; 7 nucleotides agree with TRBD1. Germline loops: CDR1 MNHEY, CDR2 SVGAGI. V shed 5 bases, J shed 7 bases, and the junction held 5 bases outside the gene matches. The length of the CDR3 is 14 residues. CDR3 region: CASSTGTENSPLHF. DNA of the CDR3: TGTGCCAGCAGTACCGGGACAGAAAATTCACCCCTCCACTTT.

This chain links TRBV24-1 with TRBJ2-3; 8 positions agree with TRBD2. The CDR3 runs to 17 residues. Germline V gene lookup returns CDR1 KGHDR and CDR2 SFDVKD. After removal of 3 bases from V and 2 bases from J, the junction contained 9 bases not matched to a gene. The chain's CDR3 is CATSDTGLADHTDTQYF. The CDR3 bases are TGTGCCACCAGTGATACCGGACTAGCCGACCACACAGATACGCAGTATTTT.

The J gene is TRBJ2-7, the V gene TRBV12-3 or TRBV12-4; tentatively, D is TRBD1 (5 bases). The length of the CDR3 is 13 residues. V shed 10 bases and J shed 0 bases, with 13 bases lying between them. The CDR3: CATRQTSSYEQYF. The CDR3 DNA reads TGTGCCACCAGACAGACGAGCTCCTACGAGCAGTACTTC.

The CDR3 DNA is TGTGCCAGCAGTGAGAACCGGGACAGGGACCAAGAGACCCAGTACTTC. Protein: CASSENRDRDQETQYF. The gene calls are TRBV6-1 and TRBJ2-5; the match to TRBD1 covers 9 bases. V trimming: 3 bases; J trimming: 0 bases; junction bases outside the gene matches: 5. CDR1 MNHNS and CDR2 SASEGT come from the germline V gene. CDR3 length: 16 amino acids.